This TCR beta chain was recovered during a study of blood T cells in healthy people across ages. Study-level findings and limits: Donors of long life had a larger count of naive CD4+ cells and greater diversity than aged donors.

Together with a sample-barcoded 5' primer, a J-beta primer mix was included in a second PCR lasting about 7 to 12 cycles. A single record per CDR3 protein comes from TCRdb applying MiXCR to the 5' RACE reads. The sample carries approximately 790,000 distinct CDR3 sequences, about 59% recorded once. As for this clonotype: Antigen: not known.

Germline V lookup: CDR1 MNHEY, CDR2 SMNVEV (reference sequence). The V gene end was trimmed by 8 bases and the J gene end by 2 bases; junction bases not matched to a gene: 3. CDR3 length: 13 residues. The chain employs TRBV27 and TRBJ2-5; TRBD1 agrees at 9 bases. This sequence originates from a man younger than 40 in good health. Sequences were obtained from blood. The CDR3: CASHGQGQETQYF. CDR3 coding DNA: TGTGCCAGCCACGGACAGGGGCAAGAGACCCAGTACTTC.